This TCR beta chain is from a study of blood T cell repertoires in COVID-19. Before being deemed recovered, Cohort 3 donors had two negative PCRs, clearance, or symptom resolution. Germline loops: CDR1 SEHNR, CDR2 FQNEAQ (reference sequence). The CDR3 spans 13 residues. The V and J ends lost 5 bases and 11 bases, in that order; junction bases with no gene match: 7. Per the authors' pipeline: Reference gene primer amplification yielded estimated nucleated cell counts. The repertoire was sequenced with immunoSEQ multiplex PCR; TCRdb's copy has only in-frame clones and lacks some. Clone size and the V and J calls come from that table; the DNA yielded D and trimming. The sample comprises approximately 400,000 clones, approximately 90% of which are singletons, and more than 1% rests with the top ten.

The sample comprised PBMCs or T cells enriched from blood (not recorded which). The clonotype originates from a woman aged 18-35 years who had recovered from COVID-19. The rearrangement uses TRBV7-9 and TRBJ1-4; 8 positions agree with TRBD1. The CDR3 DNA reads TGTGCCAGCAGCCCGGACAGGGTTGGGAAACTGTTTTTT. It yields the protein CASSPDRVGKLFF.